This T cell receptor beta chain is drawn from a study of T-cell reconstitution after alpha-beta-depleted transplantation in children. General study results and limits: Elevated TCRbeta diversity at day 60 was traced, in some patients, to surviving recipient T cells and thymic progenitors. In patients about two months after transplant, alpha-beta T cells reportedly arose from several hundred expanded graft clones. Among T cells one year after transplant, newly produced cells accounted for most counts and diversity.

Using unique molecular identifiers, the investigators prepared the TCRbeta library. TCRdb recomputed calls from the PCR reads with MiXCR, one row per CDR3 protein. The table has fewer than 750,000 distinct CDR3 sequences, about a quarter seen once. This clonotype was seen only a few times. The antigen remains unidentified. CDR1 and CDR2 (germline): MNHNY, SVGAGI (reference sequence). V lost 2 bases and J lost 11, with 6 bases in between. CDR3 length: 10 amino acids. The sequenced sample was PBMCs, obtained before TCRalphabeta/CD19-depleted stem cell transplant. This chain uses TRBV6-6 with TRBJ1-1, with D unresolved. This TCR was sampled from a boy younger than two with Wiskott-Aldrich syndrome, due to receive a stem cell transplant. The CDR3 sequence: CASSYGGAFF. The CDR3 DNA sequence: TGTGCCAGCAGTTACGGAGGGGCTTTCTTT.